What follows are 27 T cell receptor beta chains derived from one specimen sequenced in a study of T cells in Graves' hyperthyroidism and ophthalmopathy. TCR beta CDR3 regions were amplified from RNA transcripts. Carried out on the TCR CDR3, a first-round RT-PCR used the HTBI primer set. TCRdb reprocessed the multiplex PCR reads via MiXCR and lists one record per CDR3 protein. The sample consists of 300,000 to 400,000 distinct CDR3 sequences, 15% to 20% of them appearing once. The material sequenced was blood. These receptors all come from a woman in her fifties or sixties with Graves' hyperthyroidism.

This clonotype occurred many times. This chain connects TRBV27 to TRBJ2-7; 7 bases line up with TRBD2. Germline V gives CDR1 MNHEY, CDR2 SMNVEV (reference sequence). The CDR3 length is 17 residues. Unmatched junction bases numbered 20, after V lost 8 bases and J lost 4 bases. CDR3 sequence (DNA): TGTGCCAGCTCCCTGTTCGTCGGGCGGGAGCGGTCTTACGAGCAGTACTTC. Its protein is CASSLFVGRERSYEQYF.

In this sample, this clonotype turned up many times. The rearrangement uses TRBV12-3 or TRBV12-4 and TRBJ1-4; TRBD1 matches at 8 bases. V dropped 5 bases and J dropped 5; count of bases not matched to a gene: 7. The CDR3 extends over 15 amino acids. CDR3 in amino acids: CASSLIQGGNEKLFF. CDR3 nucleotide sequence: TGTGCCAGCAGTCTGATACAGGGGGGAAATGAAAAACTGTTTTTT.

This chain's CDR3 is CASSPTDGLHIQYF. CDR3 nucleotide sequence: TGTGCCAGCAGCCCGACGGACGGCCTACACATTCAGTACTTC. The rearrangement uses TRBV9 and TRBJ2-4, with D hard to call. V was trimmed by 4 bases and J by 8 bases, leaving 16 bases between them. Germline assignment: CDR1 SGDLS and CDR2 YYNGEE. CDR3 size: 14 residues.

V is TRBV4-1 and J is TRBJ1-1; D is undetermined. The germline V gene encodes CDR1 MGHRA and CDR2 YSYEKL. Trimming stripped 1 base from V and 2 bases from J, with 11 bases between. The CDR3 totals 15 residues. CDR3 sequence (DNA): TGCGCCAGCAGCCAAGTAGAGGTTCTAAACACTGAAGCTTTCTTT. Its translation: CASSQVEVLNTEAFF.

This clonotype was counted many times. V and J are TRBV11-2 and TRBJ2-1, with 9 bases fitting TRBD1. The CDR3 has 15 amino acids. Germline V gene sequence: CDR1 SGHAT, CDR2 FQNNGV. After removal of 1 base from V and 8 bases from J, the junction contained 6 bases not matched to a gene. CDR3 nucleotides: TGTGCCAGCAGCTTAGCGGGGACAGGGAACGATGAGCAGTTCTTC. It translates to CASSLAGTGNDEQFF.

A word on this clonotype: A clone one base away is much larger, so this may be a read error. The chain uses TRBV5-1 and TRBJ2-5; 11 nucleotides align to TRBD2. The CDR3 is 20 residues long. Germline CDR1 is SGHRS and CDR2 is YFSETQ. CDR3 DNA sequence: TGTGCCAGCAGCTTATGGGGGTCGAGACTAGCGGGGATCTCCCAAGAGACCCAGTACTTC. Its protein is CASSLWGSRLAGISQETQYF.

The chain recombines TRBV5-1 with TRBJ2-7; 9 nucleotides match TRBD1. CDR1 is SGHRS, CDR2 YFSETQ, per germline. Trimming at V came to 0 bases and at J to 5 bases, leaving 6 bases not matched to a gene. The CDR3 has 15 residues. As DNA, the CDR3 is TGCGCCAGCAGCTTGGAACAGGGGGCGGAAAACGAGCAGTACTTC. Translated: CASSLEQGAENEQYF.

In this sample, this clonotype turned up once. The chain is built from TRBV30 and TRBJ1-3, with TRBD1 as a possible D gene (5 bases). The CDR3 is 16 residues long. CDR1 and CDR2 (germline): GTSNPN, SVGIG (reference sequence). Trimming took 0 bases from V and 4 from J, leaving 16 bases between them. The CDR3 coding sequence is TGTGCCTGGAGTGTAGACAGAAGCGGGGTCGGAAACACCATATATTTT. It yields the protein CAWSVDRSGVGNTIYF.

This clonotype has a count of ten or more. V is TRBV2 and J is TRBJ2-5; a possible D gene is TRBD2 (5 bases). This CDR3 region has 12 residues. V was clipped by 8 bases and J by 2 bases, with 9 bases between them. CDR1 SNHLY and CDR2 FYNNEI come from the germline V gene. CDR3 amino acids: CASRGTQETQYF. In DNA, the CDR3 is TGTGCCAGCCGGGGAACACAAGAGACCCAGTACTTC.

This clonotype was observed a handful of times. The chain joins TRBV6-5 to TRBJ2-6, with D unclear. This CDR3 region has 16 residues. V was shortened by 1 base and J by 1 base, with 8 bases between the two germline ends. CDR1 is MNHEY and CDR2 is SVGAGI in the germline V gene. In DNA form, the CDR3 reads TGTGCCAGCAGTTACTTCCAACCGTCTGGGGCCAACGTCCTGACTTTC. Translation gives CASSYFQPSGANVLTF.

This clonotype was seen repeatedly, ten times or more. V usage is TRBV27 and J usage is TRBJ1-2; D call uncertain. V was shortened by 0 bases and J by 4 bases, with 3 bases between the two germline ends. This CDR3 is built from 12 residues. Germline assignment: CDR1 MNHEY and CDR2 SMNVEV (reference sequence). CDR3 bases: TGTGCCAGCAGTTTATCTAGCTATGGCTACACCTTC. It translates to CASSLSSYGYTF.

This clonotype was counted many times. The V call is TRBV3-1, the J call TRBJ1-2; TRBD1 matches at 7 bases. CDR3 length equals 14 residues. The germline CDR1 and CDR2 sequences are LGHDT and YNNKEL (reference sequence). With V trimmed by 2 bases and J by 6 bases, 6 bases remained unmatched. The CDR3 DNA sequence: TGTGCCAGCAGCCAATTACAGGGGATGCATGGCTACACCTTC. Residues: CASSQLQGMHGYTF.

With regard to this clonotype: A much larger clone sits a single nucleotide away, making a read error possible. This chain links TRBV3-1 with TRBJ2-5; D not resolved. Germline V lookup: CDR1 LGHDT, CDR2 YNNKEL (reference sequence). The V and J ends lost 5 bases and 7 bases respectively, with 8 bases between them. There are 11 residues in the CDR3. The CDR3 DNA reads as TGTGCCAGCAGCAGCGATGGGACCCAGTACTTC. This codes for CASSSDGTQYF.

A few counts support this clonotype. The V and J genes are TRBV12-3 or TRBV12-4 and TRBJ2-5; D tentatively fits TRBD1 or TRBD2 (5 bases each). V shed 5 bases and J shed 4 bases, with 17 bases lying between them. The CDR3 loop spans 15 amino acids. The DNA of the CDR3 is TGTGCCAGCAGTCCGACAGCCCCTGGGGGAGAGACCCAGTACTTC. Its protein product is CASSPTAPGGETQYF.

This rearrangement joins TRBV19 to TRBJ2-1, with D possibly TRBD2 on 7 matching bases. Trimming left V 1 base short and J 7 bases short, with 29 bases between. CDR3 size: 20 residues. Per the germline V gene, CDR1 is LNHDA and CDR2 is SQIVND (reference sequence). The CDR3: CASSIAQGGWGGGLWNEQFF. DNA of the CDR3: TGTGCCAGTAGTATAGCCCAGGGTGGGTGGGGCGGGGGCTTGTGGAATGAGCAGTTCTTC.

This clonotype has a handful of counts. The chain links TRBV15 to TRBJ2-3; D gene unclear. This CDR3 has 13 residues. The germline gives CDR1 LNHNV, CDR2 YYDKDF (reference sequence). Trimming stripped 5 bases from V and 7 bases from J, with 13 bases between. CDR3: CATSPADENTQYF. The CDR3 DNA follows: TGTGCCACCAGCCCGGCGGACGAGAATACGCAGTATTTT.

This clonotype occurred a few times. This chain links TRBV20-1 with TRBJ2-7; possibly TRBD1 for D (7 bases). The CDR3 contains 15 residues. V was trimmed by 0 bases and J by 3 bases, leaving 15 bases between them. Germline V CDR1 and CDR2: DFQATT, SNEGSKA (reference sequence). The CDR3 loop is CSARDRQGGSYEQYF. For the CDR3, the DNA is TGCAGTGCTAGAGATCGCCAGGGGGGTAGCTACGAGCAGTACTTC.

This clonotype is a singleton in its sample. A read error may be the cause here, since a much bigger clone is one base away. V usage is TRBV3-1 and J usage is TRBJ1-4, with TRBD1 as a possible D gene (5 bases). CDR1 is LGHDT, CDR2 YNNKEL, per germline (reference sequence). The CDR3 totals 14 residues. CDR3 DNA: TGTCCCAGCAGCCCAGGGCTAACTAATGAAAAACTGTTTTTT. The encoded protein is CPSSPGLTNEKLFF.

The sample holds a few counts of this clonotype. The gene calls are TRBV6-2 or TRBV6-3 and TRBJ2-7, with D possibly matching TRBD2 (7 bases). Trimming pared 0 bases from V and 6 bases from J, leaving 9 bases between. CDR1 MNHEY and CDR2 SVGEGT come from the germline V gene. There are 13 residues in the CDR3. As DNA, the CDR3 is TGTGCCAGCAGTTACTCGGGAGGGGGCGAGCAGTACGTC. The encoded protein is CASSYSGGGEQYV.

This clonotype was seen ten or more times. The chain is built from TRBV5-6 and TRBJ2-7; D remains ambiguous. The V end was cut by 4 bases, the J end by 7 bases, with 15 bases between. CDR1 and CDR2 (germline): SGHDT, YYEEEE. CDR3 length: 13 residues. The DNA of the CDR3 is TGTGCCAGCAGCACAGAACTTGGGGTAGAGCAGTACTTC. Its protein product is CASSTELGVEQYF. Drawing the rest from reference TRBV5-6 and TRBJ2-7, the complete variable domain is DAGVTQSPTHLIKTRGQQVTLRCSPKSGHDTVSWYQQALGQGPQFIFQYYEEEERQRGNFPDRFSGHQFPNYSSELNVNALLLGDSALYLCASSTELGVEQYFGPGTRLTVT.

This clonotype was seen a handful of times. Here the CDR3 reads CASSEPESEQYV. The DNA of the CDR3 is TGTGCCAGCAGTGAACCGGAGTCCGAGCAGTACGTC. The chain has TRBV6-1 and TRBJ2-7; the D is unclear. This CDR3 region has 12 residues. Trimming stripped 2 bases from V and 6 bases from J, with 8 bases between. The germline V gene encodes CDR1 MNHNS and CDR2 SASEGT.

This clonotype was picked up a small number of times. This sequence joins TRBV4-1 and TRBJ2-7; D might be TRBD2 (6 bases). The CDR3 is made up of 14 amino acids. Germline V CDR1 and CDR2: MGHRA, YSYEKL. Trimming removed 8 bases at V and 3 bases at J, with 17 bases between. The CDR3 here is CASGPPGGSYEQYF. In nucleotides, the CDR3 is TGCGCCAGCGGGCCACCCGGGGGTAGCTACGAGCAGTACTTC.

This clonotype has only a few counts. The chain carries TRBV19 and TRBJ2-1, with D hard to call. Germline CDR1 is LNHDA and CDR2 is SQIVND (reference sequence). V dropped 5 bases and J dropped 2 bases, with 13 bases sitting between them. This CDR3 comprises 15 residues. In DNA, the CDR3 is TGTGCCAGTAGTGTCGGGCGTACAACCTACAATGAGCAGTTCTTC. Its protein is CASSVGRTTYNEQFF.

The chain is built from TRBV20-1 and TRBJ1-3, with D perhaps TRBD1 (6 bases). Trimming left V 4 bases short and J 0 bases short, with 13 bases between. The germline gives CDR1 DFQATT, CDR2 SNEGSKA (reference sequence). The CDR3 consists of 15 residues. The CDR3 sequence: CSATPGHLSGNTIYF. The CDR3 DNA sequence: TGCAGTGCTACCCCGGGACACCTCTCTGGAAACACCATATATTTT.

This chain's CDR3 is CSVHRASRETQYF. As DNA, the CDR3 is TGCAGCGTTCACCGGGCTAGCCGAGAGACCCAGTACTTC. The chain links TRBV29-1 to TRBJ2-5; D might be TRBD2 (5 bases). The V and J ends lost 5 bases and 4 bases respectively, with 14 bases between them. The CDR3 runs 13 residues. In germline, CDR1 is SQVTM, CDR2 ANQGSEA.

There are many counts of this clonotype. The chain combines TRBV7-9 with TRBJ2-3; 14 positions agree with TRBD2. The CDR3 has 16 residues. Looked up from germline, CDR1 is SEHNR and CDR2 is FQNEAQ (reference sequence). After removal of 5 bases from V and 2 bases from J, the junction contained 3 bases not matched to a gene. Written as DNA, the CDR3 is TGTGCCAGCAGCCTGGGACTAGCGGGGGACACAGATACGCAGTATTTT. Its translation: CASSLGLAGDTDTQYF.

The rearrangement links TRBV15 to TRBJ1-1, with D unclear. Germline CDR1 is LNHNV and CDR2 is YYDKDF (reference sequence). The V gene lost 5 bases and the J gene lost 3 bases, with 10 bases spanning the gap. The CDR3 totals 13 residues. The chain's CDR3 is CATSLAGDTEAFF. The CDR3 DNA sequence: TGTGCCACCAGCTTGGCCGGCGACACTGAAGCTTTCTTT. Drawing the rest from reference TRBV15 and TRBJ1-1, the complete variable domain is DAMVIQNPRYQVTQFGKPVTLSCSQTLNHNVMYWYQQKSSQAPKLLFHYYDKDFNNEADTPDNFQSRRPNTSFCFLDIRSPGLGDTAMYLCATSLAGDTEAFFGQGTRLTVV.